The 22 T cell receptor beta chains below were found in one sample sequenced in a study of blood T cell repertoires in COVID-19. TCRdb's copy holds only in-frame clones and misses some; the assay was immunoSEQ multiplex PCR. The table records about 160,000 clones, 84% of them present only once. What was sequenced was peripheral blood. Receptors were obtained from a man aged 35 to 55 who had recovered from COVID-19.

V is TRBV6-1 and J is TRBJ1-5, with TRBD1 matching 8 bases. CDR1 MNHNS and CDR2 SASEGT come from the germline V gene. The J segment lost 3 bases and the V segment lost 3 bases, leaving 4 bases of the junction unmatched. The CDR3 runs 15 residues. Here the CDR3 DNA reads TGTGCCAGCAGTGACCGACAGGGGTACAATCAGCCCCAGCATTTT. This codes for CASSDRQGYNQPQHF.

This clone was counted once. This rearrangement joins TRBV11-2 to TRBJ1-3; no definite D call. This CDR3 contains 13 residues. Trimming took off 4 bases at V and 5 bases at J, with 9 bases between the two ends. Germline V gives CDR1 SGHAT, CDR2 FQNNGV. This chain's CDR3 is CASSSTERNTIYF. As DNA, the CDR3 is TGTGCCAGCAGCTCCACCGAGAGAAACACCATATATTTT.

This clone was observed a few times. The chain recombines TRBV3-1 (or the pseudogene TRBV3-2) with TRBJ1-2, with D tentatively TRBD1 (6 bases). V dropped 2 bases and J dropped 8 bases, with 15 bases sitting between them. The V gene's germline CDR1 is LGHDT and CDR2 YNNKEL (reference sequence). There are 14 residues in the CDR3. The CDR3 nucleotides are TGTGCCAGCAGCCAAACTCAGGGGACGGTCGGCTACACCTTC. Residues: CASSQTQGTVGYTF.

The chain carries TRBV4-2 and TRBJ2-5, with a weak D call TRBD1 (6 bases). CDR1 and CDR2 (germline): LGHNA, YNFKEQ. The CDR3 spans 16 residues. V was clipped by 2 bases and J by 0 bases, with 13 bases between them. The CDR3 protein is CASSQPTQGNQETQYF. CDR3 bases: TGTGCCAGCAGCCAACCTACACAGGGAAACCAAGAGACCCAGTACTTC.

V gene TRBV29-1 combines with J gene TRBJ2-7; a possible D gene is TRBD1 (6 bases). V shed 7 bases and J shed 3 bases, with 13 bases lying between them. This CDR3 contains 12 residues. In germline, CDR1 is SQVTM, CDR2 ANQGSEA. The CDR3 DNA sequence: TGCAGCGCATTACAGGGTAACTACGAGCAGTACTTC. This codes for CSALQGNYEQYF.

This chain connects TRBV10-3 to TRBJ2-7; perhaps TRBD1 as D (5 bases). The V gene's germline CDR1 is ENHRY and CDR2 SYGVKD. CDR3 size: 12 residues. V was clipped by 4 bases and J by 5 bases, with 9 bases between them. The CDR3 nucleotides are TGTGCCATCAGTGTAGGGGTCAACGAGCAGTACTTC. It specifies CAISVGVNEQYF.

The chain couples TRBV12-3 or TRBV12-4 to TRBJ1-2; tentative D call: TRBD1 (6 bases). This CDR3 has 12 amino acids. With 3 bases removed from V and 5 bases from J, the gap between germline ends came to 7 bases. In DNA, the CDR3 is TGTGCCAGCAGTTTTAGGGGGTATGGCTACACCTTC. Translating gives CASSFRGYGYTF.

The chain couples TRBV27 to TRBJ2-2, with 8 bases lining up with TRBD1. V shed 3 bases and J 5 bases; nucleotides not matched to a gene: 2. CDR1 MNHEY and CDR2 SMNVEV come from the germline V gene (reference sequence). CDR3 length: 14 residues. CDR3 nucleotide sequence: TGTGCCAGCAGTTTGAGGACAGGGACCGGGGAGCTGTTTTTT. Amino acids: CASSLRTGTGELFF.

The V and J genes are TRBV24-1 and TRBJ2-1; 10 nucleotides match TRBD2. Looked up from germline, CDR1 is KGHDR and CDR2 is SFDVKD. V lost 2 bases and J lost 4; bases outside the gene matches: 4. This CDR3 has 16 amino acids. This chain's CDR3 is CATSDSLAGVYNEQFF. In DNA form, the CDR3 reads TGTGCCACCAGTGATTCCCTAGCGGGAGTATACAATGAGCAGTTCTTC.

The CDR3 sequence: CASSLRGTDTQYF. The CDR3 nucleotides are TGTGCCAGCAGTTTGCGGGGCACAGATACGCAGTATTTT. The chain employs TRBV27 and TRBJ2-3; a possible D gene is TRBD2 (5 bases). Germline V gene sequence: CDR1 MNHEY, CDR2 SMNVEV (reference sequence). V lost 3 bases and J lost 1, with 5 bases in between. This CDR3 comprises 13 residues.

The chain couples TRBV6-1 to TRBJ2-5; 8 bases are a match to TRBD1. The CDR3 covers 15 residues. Losses at the gene ends were 2 bases for V and 5 bases for J; bases not matched to a gene: 7. Germline CDR1 MNHNS, CDR2 SASEGT. CDR3 bases: TGTGCCAGCAGTGAAACCCCAGGGGGCAGGGAGACCCAGTACTTC. Its translation is CASSETPGGRETQYF.

The table lists this clone with a count of one. The genes are TRBV7-8 and TRBJ2-7; D not resolved. Germline V lookup: CDR1 SGHVS, CDR2 FQNEAQ. The germline V and J ends were trimmed by 5 bases and 2 bases, with 7 bases remaining between them. The CDR3 extends over 12 amino acids. The CDR3: CASSPRAYEQYF. CDR3 bases: TGTGCCAGCAGCCCACGGGCCTACGAGCAGTACTTC.

The V call is TRBV14, the J call TRBJ1-3; a weak D match, TRBD1 (6 bases). Germline CDR1 SGHDN, CDR2 FVKESK. With 1 base removed from V and 0 bases from J, the gap between germline ends came to 13 bases. The CDR3 has 17 amino acids. In DNA, the CDR3 is TGTGCCAGCAGCCAAGTGGCAGGGACATTCTCTGGAAACACCATATATTTT. Protein: CASSQVAGTFSGNTIYF.

The V call is TRBV27, the J call TRBJ2-2; a possible D gene is TRBD2 (6 bases). The CDR3 loop spans 14 amino acids. CDR1 and CDR2 (germline): MNHEY, SMNVEV (reference sequence). V lost 2 bases, J lost 5 bases, and 9 bases lay in between. CDR3 DNA: TGTGCCAGCAGTTTAGGGGGGAAAACCGGGGAGCTGTTTTTT. This translates into CASSLGGKTGELFF.

This chain links TRBV19 with TRBJ1-4, with 8 bases identical to TRBD1. The CDR3 is made up of 15 amino acids. Losses at the gene ends were 6 bases for V and 4 bases for J; bases not matched to a gene: 7. CDR1 is LNHDA and CDR2 is SQIVND in the germline V gene (reference sequence). The CDR3 loop reads CASRRRQGYNEKLFF. The DNA for the CDR3 is TGTGCCAGTAGAAGAAGACAGGGGTATAATGAAAAACTGTTTTTT.

The gene calls are TRBV6-1 and TRBJ1-1; 9 bases map to TRBD1. The CDR3 has 15 residues. V lost 2 bases, J lost 12 bases, and 13 bases stayed unmatched. Germline V gene data show CDR1 as MNHNS and CDR2 as SASEGT. DNA of the CDR3: TGTGCCAGCAGTGAATTGTCCGGGGGACAGGGTAGTTCTTTCTTT. The encoded protein is CASSELSGGQGSSFF.

The chain combines TRBV7-2 with TRBJ2-5; a possible D gene is TRBD2 (5 bases). V gave up 2 bases and J gave up 5 bases, with 18 bases separating them. CDR3 length: 16 amino acids. Germline V gives CDR1 SGHTA, CDR2 FQGNSA. The chain's CDR3 is CASSLKWAGGQETQYF. The DNA for the CDR3 is TGTGCCAGCAGCTTAAAGTGGGCAGGAGGCCAGGAGACCCAGTACTTC.

The chain links TRBV7-2 to TRBJ2-1, with a tentative D call TRBD2 (5 bases). The germline V gene has CDR1 SGHTA and CDR2 FQGNSA. Trimming shortened V by 8 bases and J by 11 bases, and 16 bases separated the two germline ends. This CDR3 has 12 amino acids. CDR3 loop: CASASAPGKQFF. The CDR3 nucleotides read TGTGCCAGCGCCTCCGCGCCGGGGAAGCAGTTCTTC.

This clone was recorded only once. The CDR3 region is CASSFTGVDEQYF. In nucleotides, the CDR3 is TGTGCCAGCAGTTTTACAGGGGTGGACGAGCAGTACTTC. The gene calls are TRBV28 and TRBJ2-7; 7 bases align to TRBD1. The germline CDR1 and CDR2 sequences are MDHEN and SYDVKM. CDR3 length: 13 residues. Germline trimming cut 3 bases from V and 5 bases from J; bases unmatched to any gene: 4.

The rearrangement uses TRBV11-3 and TRBJ2-2; D possibly corresponds to TRBD2 (6 bases). Trimming shortened V by 5 bases and J by 6 bases, and 10 bases separated the two germline ends. Germline V lookup: CDR1 SGHNT, CDR2 YENEEA. CDR3 length: 13 amino acids. The CDR3 bases are TGTGCCAGCAGCGCGGGACGGGCCGGGGAGCTGTTTTTT. Encoded protein: CASSAGRAGELFF.

This rearrangement joins TRBV18 to TRBJ1-1, with D perhaps matching TRBD1 (6 bases). Germline values: CDR1 KGHSH, CDR2 LQKENI. The CDR3 consists of 16 residues. Trimming removed 1 base from V and 0 bases from J, with 12 bases in between. CDR3 region: CASSPRGLQVNTEAFF. The CDR3 region has the DNA TGTGCCAGCTCACCACGGGGGCTCCAAGTGAACACTGAAGCTTTCTTT.

This clone appeared once. DNA of the CDR3: TGTGCCTGGAGTGCCGTCGGGAATACGCCCCAGCATTTT. Encoded protein: CAWSAVGNTPQHF. The rearrangement joins TRBV30 to TRBJ1-5, with D unresolved. The germline CDR1 and CDR2 sequences are GTSNPN and SVGIG (reference sequence). Trimming cost V 1 base and J 9 bases, with 13 bases left between them. This CDR3 comprises 13 residues.